This T cell receptor beta chain was observed in a study of blood T cells in healthy people across ages. About the study: Template switching recovered approximately one barcoded beta molecule for every two T cells.

A few counts support this clonotype. The CDR3 is made up of 12 amino acids. The germline gives CDR1 SQVTM, CDR2 ANQGSEA. V shed 3 bases and J shed 1 base, with 6 bases lying between them. The draw of peripheral blood yielded about 9.4 milliliters from each donor. Per sample, a minimum of 6 million PBMCs were isolated. Then a second PCR, running roughly 7 to 11 cycles, was carried out with a sample-barcoded 5' primer and a J-beta primer mix. From the 5' RACE reads, TCRdb called clonotypes with MiXCR, one entry per CDR3 protein. This table holds around 1,900,000 distinct CDR3 sequences, more than 35% found once.

The sequence derives from a human donor in good health. The chain links TRBV29-1 to TRBJ1-2, with D unclear. The material sequenced was blood. CDR3 sequence: CSVERYNYGYTF. CDR3 bases: TGCAGCGTTGAGCGATATAACTATGGCTACACCTTC.